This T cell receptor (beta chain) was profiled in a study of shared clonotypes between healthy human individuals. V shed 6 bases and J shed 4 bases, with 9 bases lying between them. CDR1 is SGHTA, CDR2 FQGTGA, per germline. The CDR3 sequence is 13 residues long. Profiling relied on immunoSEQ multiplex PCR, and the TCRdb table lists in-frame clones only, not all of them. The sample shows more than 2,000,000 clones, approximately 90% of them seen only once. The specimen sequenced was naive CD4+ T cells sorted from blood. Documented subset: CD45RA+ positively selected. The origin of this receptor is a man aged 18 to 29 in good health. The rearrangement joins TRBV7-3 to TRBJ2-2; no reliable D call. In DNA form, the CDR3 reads TGTGCCAGCAGGTCCCCGGCCACCGGGGAGCTGTTTTTT. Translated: CASRSPATGELFF.